These 30 T cell receptor beta chains originate from one sample sequenced in a study of OX40 agonist ivuxolimab in advanced cancers. The protocol was immunoSEQ multiplex PCR, while the TCRdb copy is restricted to in-frame clones and leaves out a portion. The table lists 80,000 to 100,000 clones, less than 90% of them singletons. Sequences were derived from CD4+ or CD8+ T cells sorted from blood, sampled in a trial of the OX40 agonist ivuxolimab. Receptors were obtained from an adult with an advanced solid tumor such as melanoma, head and neck, liver or kidney cancer.

J is TRBJ1-1 and V is TRBV5-1; 9 nucleotides align to TRBD1. CDR3 size: 16 residues. Trimming at V came to 0 bases and at J to 4 bases, leaving 7 bases not matched to a gene. Germline V gene data show CDR1 as SGHRS and CDR2 as YFSETQ. This CDR3 reads CASSLAAGTGSTEAFF. The CDR3 DNA reads TGCGCCAGCAGCTTGGCGGCAGGGACAGGGAGCACTGAAGCTTTCTTT. The variable domain in full, completed from reference TRBV5-1 and TRBJ1-1, reads KAGVTQTPRYLIKTRGQQVTLSCSPISGHRSVSWYQQTPGQGLQFLFEYFSETQRNKGNFPGRFSGRQFSNSRSEMNVSTLELGDSALYLCASSLAAGTGSTEAFFGQGTRLTVV.

The chain is built from TRBV10-2 and TRBJ2-3, with unresolved D. Germline CDR1 WSHSY, CDR2 SAAADI. CDR3 length: 11 amino acids. V dropped 3 bases and J dropped 4 bases, with 2 bases sitting between them. The CDR3 DNA follows: TGCGCCAGCAGTGAAGCAGATACGCAGTATTTT. Translation gives CASSEADTQYF.

The chain couples TRBV25-1 to TRBJ1-4; D remains unclear. Germline V gives CDR1 MGHDK, CDR2 SYGVNS. Trimming removed 2 bases from V and 4 bases from J, with 8 bases in between. The CDR3 is made up of 14 amino acids. This chain's CDR3 is CASSETAGNEKLFF. CDR3 nucleotide sequence: TGTGCCAGCAGTGAAACAGCCGGTAATGAAAAACTGTTTTTT.

This clone was detected only a few times. V and J are TRBV19 and TRBJ2-5; TRBD2 aligns across 15 bases. The CDR3 loop spans 17 amino acids. V lost 3 bases to trimming and J lost 4 bases; unmatched junction nucleotides: 6. Germline V gene data show CDR1 as LNHDA and CDR2 as SQIVND (reference sequence). The CDR3 coding sequence is TGTGCCAGTAGTATCGTCGGACTAGCGGGGGGGCGAGAGACCCAGTACTTC. It translates to CASSIVGLAGGRETQYF. The full variable domain, rest sourced from reference TRBV19 and TRBJ2-5, is DGGITQSPKYLFRKEGQNVTLSCEQNLNHDAMYWYRQDPGQGLRLIYYSQIVNDFQKGDIAEGYSVSREKKESFPLTVTSAQKNPTAFYLCASSIVGLAGGRETQYFGPGTRLLVL.

V is TRBV11-3 and J is TRBJ2-7, with D tentatively TRBD1 or TRBD2 (5 bases each). Trimming removed 5 bases from V and 0 bases from J, with 14 bases in between. CDR1 and CDR2 (germline): SGHNT, YENEEA. The length of the CDR3 is 15 residues. In DNA, the CDR3 is TGTGCCAGCAGCCTGCAAGGGACGGTCTCCTACGAGCAGTACTTC. It specifies CASSLQGTVSYEQYF.

The chain links TRBV6-1 to TRBJ2-5; possibly TRBD1 or TRBD2 for D (6 bases each). Trimming removed 0 bases from V and 4 bases from J, with 18 bases in between. Germline lookup yields CDR1 MNHNS and CDR2 SASEGT. The CDR3 extends over 17 amino acids. CDR3 bases: TGTGCCAGCAGTGAAGCTTATCGTGTGGGGGGCGGAGAGACCCAGTACTTC. Translation: CASSEAYRVGGGETQYF.

The J gene is TRBJ1-2, the V gene TRBV30; 7 nucleotides align to TRBD1. Trimming at V came to 1 base and at J to 1 base, leaving 6 bases not matched to a gene. Germline CDR1 is GTSNPN and CDR2 is SVGIG (reference sequence). This CDR3 region has 15 residues. DNA for the CDR3: TGTGCCTGGAGTGGAGCAGGGGGGAATAACTATGGCTACACCTTC. It is translated as CAWSGAGGNNYGYTF.

The chain employs TRBV29-1 and TRBJ1-1, with TRBD1 matching over 7 bases. CDR3 length: 14 residues. Germline V CDR1 and CDR2: SQVTM, ANQGSEA. The trim removed 4 bases at V and 0 bases at J, leaving 5 bases unmatched. The CDR3 spells CSVAPGQMNTEAFF. CDR3 coding DNA: TGCAGCGTTGCTCCGGGACAGATGAACACTGAAGCTTTCTTT.

Concerning this clone: A much larger clone is a single base away; this may be a read error. The V and J genes are TRBV6-5 and TRBJ1-3; D ambiguous. Trimming cost V 6 bases and J 2 bases, with 11 bases left between them. The CDR3 runs to 14 residues. Germline loops: CDR1 MNHEY, CDR2 SVGAGI. In DNA form, the CDR3 reads TGTGCCAGCAGCCCTTTCCAGGCTGGAAACACCATATATTTT. It codes for CASSPFQAGNTIYF.

This chain uses TRBV6-1 with TRBJ1-4; D gene uncertain. The V end lost 8 bases, the J end lost 5 bases, and 12 bases lay between the germline ends. Germline-derived CDR1 and CDR2 are MNHNS and SASEGT. The CDR3 contains 13 residues. CDR3 in amino acids: CASAWSQNEKLFF. CDR3 nucleotides: TGTGCCAGCGCATGGAGCCAAAATGAAAAACTGTTTTTT.

In this sample, this clone turned up once. V gene TRBV7-9 combines with J gene TRBJ1-1, with D hard to call. The CDR3 totals 12 residues. Trimming pared 4 bases from V and 5 bases from J, leaving 8 bases between. Germline V CDR1 and CDR2: SEHNR, FQNEAQ (reference sequence). The CDR3 DNA reads as TGTGCCAGCAGCTCAGGTGTGACTGAAGCTTTCTTT. Protein sequence: CASSSGVTEAFF.

This chain joins TRBV7-9 and TRBJ1-2; 8 nucleotides align to TRBD1. The trim removed 5 bases at V and 6 bases at J, leaving 11 bases unmatched. The CDR3 loop spans 15 amino acids. The germline V gene has CDR1 SEHNR and CDR2 FQNEAQ (reference sequence). The CDR3 here is CASSAGQGLGDGYTF. In nucleotides, the CDR3 is TGTGCCAGCAGCGCCGGACAGGGATTAGGTGATGGCTACACCTTC.

V and J are TRBV5-6 and TRBJ2-7; the match to TRBD1 covers 7 bases. Trimming took 5 bases from V and 6 from J; bases not matched to a gene: 14. The CDR3 runs to 15 residues. The germline gives CDR1 SGHDT, CDR2 YYEEEE. The CDR3 DNA reads TGTGCCAGCAGTTCCCTTGACAGGGAATGGGGCGAGCAGTACTTC. The encoded protein is CASSSLDREWGEQYF.

The chain recombines TRBV10-3 with TRBJ1-1, with 9 bases aligning to TRBD1. Germline-derived CDR1 and CDR2 are ENHRY and SYGVKD. This CDR3 contains 18 residues. V gave up 1 base and J gave up 4 bases; unmatched junction bases: 13. CDR3 residues: CAISEWPRQGGTGTEAFF. CDR3 nucleotide sequence: TGTGCCATCAGTGAGTGGCCCAGACAGGGGGGTACGGGCACTGAAGCTTTCTTT.

Turning to this clone: A much larger clone differs by one base, so this may be a read error. V and J are TRBV19 and TRBJ1-5; D not certain. V was shortened by 7 bases and J by 0 bases, with 16 bases between the two germline ends. The CDR3 is 16 amino acids. Germline assignment: CDR1 LNHDA and CDR2 SQIVND (reference sequence). CDR3 in DNA: TGTGCCAGTAATATCTACGGGTGGAATAGCAATCAGCCCCAGCATTTT. Translating gives CASNIYGWNSNQPQHF.

The sample holds one count of this clone. The chain joins TRBV30 to TRBJ1-1; no clear D gene. Trimming left V 0 bases short and J 1 base short, with 6 bases between. The CDR3 contains 13 residues. The germline V gene encodes CDR1 GTSNPN and CDR2 SVGIG (reference sequence). CDR3 protein: CAWSVEGNTEAFF. For the CDR3, the DNA is TGTGCCTGGAGTGTAGAGGGGAACACTGAAGCTTTCTTT.

The rearrangement joins TRBV18 to TRBJ1-3; D remains ambiguous. The CDR3 is 16 amino acids. The germline V gene encodes CDR1 KGHSH and CDR2 LQKENI. Trimming removed 0 bases from V and 0 bases from J, with 9 bases in between. In nucleotides, the CDR3 is TGTGCCAGCTCACCACCGAGGAGCCGCTCTGGAAACACCATATATTTT. This sequence encodes CASSPPRSRSGNTIYF.

The chain carries TRBV30 and TRBJ1-1; D unclear. CDR1 and CDR2 from the germline V gene are GTSNPN and SVGIG (reference sequence). The CDR3 sequence is 13 residues long. V was trimmed by 0 bases and J by 4 bases, leaving 9 bases between them. CDR3 sequence reads: CAWSVVVGTEAFF. CDR3 coding DNA: TGTGCCTGGAGTGTGGTAGTAGGCACTGAAGCTTTCTTT.

Notes on this clone: The junction differs from germline at one of its ends, possibly a read error. The rearrangement uses TRBV28 and TRBJ2-7, with 7 nucleotides matching TRBD1. CDR1 and CDR2 from the germline V gene are MDHEN and SYDVKM. The CDR3 runs 13 residues. The chain's CDR3 is CASSLAGGIERDF. The CDR3 bases are TGTGCCAGCAGTTTGGCAGGGGGTATAGAAAGGGACTTC.

V is TRBV7-9 and J is TRBJ2-3; maybe TRBD2 (6 bases). Germline CDR1 reads SEHNR; CDR2 reads FQNEAQ (reference sequence). Trimming cost V 1 base and J 0 bases, with 11 bases left between them. The CDR3 spans 16 residues. The DNA for the CDR3 is TGTGCCAGCAGCTTAGGGGGGACTTCAAGCACAGATACGCAGTATTTT. Protein product: CASSLGGTSSTDTQYF.

The chain has TRBV7-9 and TRBJ1-2; D uncertain. The CDR3 extends over 12 amino acids. V lost 0 bases to trimming and J lost 13 bases, with 12 bases between them. Germline V lookup: CDR1 SEHNR, CDR2 FQNEAQ (reference sequence). The CDR3 is CASSLAGLGPTF. The CDR3 DNA is TGTGCCAGCAGCTTAGCGGGCCTGGGCCCCACCTTC. The complete variable domain, with remaining parts taken from reference TRBV7-9 and TRBJ1-2, reads DTGVSQNPRHKITKRGQNVTFRCDPISEHNRLYWYRQTLGQGPEFLTYFQNEAQLEKSRLLSDRFSAERPKGSFSTLEIQRTEQGDSAMYLCASSLAGLGPTFGSGTRLTVV.

The V call is TRBV27, the J call TRBJ1-2; perhaps TRBD1 as D (5 bases). Germline values: CDR1 MNHEY, CDR2 SMNVEV (reference sequence). This CDR3 region has 16 residues. V was pared by 0 bases and J by 4 bases, with 15 bases between. As DNA, the CDR3 is TGTGCCAGCAGTTTATCGTGGGGGGGGACCTCCTATGGCTACACCTTC. It is translated as CASSLSWGGTSYGYTF.

This chain connects TRBV18 to TRBJ1-6; 9 bases are shared with TRBD1. The V gene's germline CDR1 is KGHSH and CDR2 LQKENI. This CDR3 region has 15 residues. V was clipped by 3 bases and J by 8 bases; unmatched bases: 5. The CDR3, as DNA: TGTGCCAGCTCACCTCAGCGGACAGGGGATTCACCCCTCCACTTT. As protein: CASSPQRTGDSPLHF.

CDR3 loop: CASSYSAESPLHF. The CDR3 bases are TGTGCCAGCAGTTACTCGGCGGAGTCACCCCTCCACTTT. The gene calls are TRBV6-5 and TRBJ1-6; the D is unclear. This CDR3 spans 13 amino acids. Germline CDR1 and CDR2: MNHEY and SVGAGI. Trimming shortened V by 0 bases and J by 10 bases, and 7 bases separated the two germline ends.

V is TRBV6-6 and J is TRBJ2-6; either TRBD1 or TRBD2 may supply D (5 bases each). The CDR3 totals 15 residues. Germline CDR1 reads MNHNY; CDR2 reads SVGAGI (reference sequence). The germline V and J ends were trimmed by 5 bases and 2 bases, with 10 bases remaining between them. This CDR3 reads CASSRDGTGANVLTF. In DNA, the CDR3 is TGTGCCAGCAGTCGGGACGGAACTGGGGCCAACGTCCTGACTTTC.

The chain carries TRBV25-1 and TRBJ1-6; 7 positions match TRBD1. Germline CDR1 reads MGHDK; CDR2 reads SYGVNS. CDR3 length equals 15 residues. Losses at the gene ends were 7 bases for V and 6 bases for J; bases not matched to a gene: 9. The CDR3 spells CASTEGAGGNSPLHF. The DNA of the CDR3 is TGTGCCAGCACTGAGGGGGCAGGGGGTAATTCACCCCTCCACTTT.

This clone was recorded only once. The genes are TRBV7-3 and TRBJ2-3; the D is unclear. Germline V lookup: CDR1 SGHTA, CDR2 FQGTGA. The CDR3 loop spans 14 amino acids. Trimming took 3 bases from V and 0 from J, leaving 7 bases between them. CDR3 DNA: TGTGCCAGCAGCTTGTTTAGTAGCACAGATACGCAGTATTTT. Protein sequence: CASSLFSSTDTQYF.

V usage is TRBV6-6 and J usage is TRBJ1-2; TRBD1 agrees at 12 bases. CDR1 MNHNY and CDR2 SVGAGI come from the germline V gene (reference sequence). V lost 5 bases, J lost 7 bases, and 8 bases stayed unmatched. The CDR3 loop spans 15 amino acids. The CDR3 is CASSDGDRGRGGYTF. In DNA form, the CDR3 reads TGTGCCAGCAGTGACGGGGACAGGGGGCGAGGTGGCTACACCTTC.

In its sample, this clone was seen once. CDR3 protein: CASSYFQAWGETQYF. The CDR3 DNA is TGTGCCAGCAGTTACTTCCAGGCGTGGGGAGAGACCCAGTACTTC. The chain couples TRBV6-5 to TRBJ2-5; D call uncertain. Trimming stripped 1 base from V and 4 bases from J, with 13 bases between. Germline values: CDR1 MNHEY, CDR2 SVGAGI. There are 15 residues in the CDR3.

The chain joins TRBV11-2 to TRBJ2-2; TRBD1 matches at 8 bases. The germline CDR1 and CDR2 sequences are SGHAT and FQNNGV. The CDR3 loop spans 15 amino acids. Trimming cost V 2 bases and J 6 bases; bases outside gene matches: 5. Written as DNA, the CDR3 is TGTGCCAGCAGCTTAAACCAGGGGGCGGCCGGGGAGCTGTTTTTT. It yields the protein CASSLNQGAAGELFF.